The 27 T cell receptor beta chains given below trace back to one sample, sequenced in a study of blood T cell repertoires in COVID-19. The assay was immunoSEQ multiplex PCR, and TCRdb's table has in-frame clones only and misses some. The sample contains about 62,000 clones, around 87% of which appear only once. The sample comprised peripheral blood. The source is a woman aged 55 to 70 with acute or convalescent COVID-19.

The chain is built from TRBV6-4 and TRBJ1-5; 7 bases match TRBD1. CDR1 is MRHNA and CDR2 is SNTAGT in the germline V gene. CDR3 size: 15 residues. The J segment lost 6 bases and the V segment lost 0 bases, leaving 5 bases of the junction unmatched. CDR3 in DNA: TGTGCCAGCAGTGACTCAGCGGCAGGGGGTCAGCCCCAGCATTTT. This codes for CASSDSAAGGQPQHF.

V and J are TRBV18 and TRBJ1-2, with TRBD1 identical over 9 bases. The CDR3 runs 15 residues. The V gene end was trimmed by 3 bases and the J gene end by 3 bases; junction bases not matched to a gene: 5. Germline lookup yields CDR1 KGHSH and CDR2 LQKENI. The CDR3 sequence: CASSPEGQGYYGYTF. The DNA for the CDR3 is TGTGCCAGCTCACCTGAGGGACAGGGCTACTATGGCTACACCTTC.

CDR3 sequence: CASSAKRFANTGELFF. CDR3 in DNA: TGTGCCAGCAGCGCCAAGCGATTCGCGAACACCGGGGAGCTGTTTTTT. This rearrangement joins TRBV9 to TRBJ2-2, with no clear D. CDR1 is SGDLS and CDR2 is YYNGEE in the germline V gene. This CDR3 is 16 amino acids long. Trimming stripped 3 bases from V and 0 bases from J, with 12 bases between. Looking up the rest from reference TRBV9 and TRBJ2-2 gives the full variable domain: DSGVTQTPKHLITATGQRVTLRCSPRSGDLSVYWYQQSLDQGLQFLIQYYNGEERAKGNILERFSAQQFPDLHSELNLSSLELGDSALYFCASSAKRFANTGELFFGEGSRLTVL.

The rearrangement links TRBV11-2 to TRBJ2-7; 7 bases map to TRBD2. The CDR3 consists of 13 residues. V was pared by 1 base and J by 8 bases, with 5 bases of the junction left unmatched. Germline V gives CDR1 SGHAT, CDR2 FQNNGV. CDR3 sequence reads: CASSLGTGGKQYV. CDR3 coding DNA: TGTGCCAGCAGCTTAGGAACGGGGGGAAAGCAGTACGTC.

The chain recombines TRBV5-4 with TRBJ1-2; 7 bases align to TRBD1. From germline, CDR1 is SGHNT and CDR2 YYREEE (reference sequence). There are 14 residues in the CDR3. Germline trimming cut 4 bases from V and 2 bases from J; bases unmatched to any gene: 5. The CDR3 DNA sequence: TGTGCCAGCAGCCCGAAGACAGGGAACTATGGCTACACCTTC. Amino acids: CASSPKTGNYGYTF.

V gene TRBV28 combines with J gene TRBJ2-7; D is possibly TRBD2 (6 bases). Germline values: CDR1 MDHEN, CDR2 SYDVKM. V was trimmed by 3 bases and J by 4 bases, leaving 10 bases between them. The CDR3 consists of 13 residues. Here the CDR3 DNA reads TGTGCCAGCAGTTTGTCTCGGGGGTACGAGCAGTACGTC. Translating gives CASSLSRGYEQYV.

The V and J genes are TRBV6-5 and TRBJ1-5; possibly TRBD1 for D (5 bases). This CDR3 spans 14 amino acids. V was pared by 6 bases and J by 2 bases, with 11 bases between. CDR1 is MNHEY, CDR2 SVGAGI, per germline. In DNA form, the CDR3 reads TGTGCCAGCAGCGGCAGGGTAGGCAATCAGCCCCAGCATTTT. Translating it yields CASSGRVGNQPQHF.

V and J are TRBV9 and TRBJ1-3; D gene unclear. CDR1 SGDLS and CDR2 YYNGEE come from the germline V gene. Trimming stripped 0 bases from V and 2 bases from J, with 15 bases between. The CDR3 runs 17 residues. In DNA form, the CDR3 reads TGTGCCAGCAGCGTAGCTGAGGTGGGTCCCGCTGGAAACACCATATATTTT. This gives the protein CASSVAEVGPAGNTIYF.

This clone was observed once. The chain is built from TRBV10-2 and TRBJ2-4; 8 bases agree with TRBD2. The CDR3 has 13 amino acids. Germline values: CDR1 WSHSY, CDR2 SAAADI. After removal of 4 bases from V and 7 bases from J, the junction contained 3 bases not matched to a gene. CDR3 in DNA: TGCGCCAGCAGTGGGAGCGGGGGTAACATTCAGTACTTC. Its protein is CASSGSGGNIQYF.

This clone was detected once. The chain combines TRBV6-5 with TRBJ1-1; unclear D gene. Trimming stripped 8 bases from V and 0 bases from J, with 10 bases between. CDR3 length equals 13 residues. Germline CDR1 and CDR2: MNHEY and SVGAGI. The CDR3 here is CASQEVMNTEAFF. For the CDR3, the DNA is TGTGCCAGCCAGGAGGTTATGAACACTGAAGCTTTCTTT.

The chain links TRBV28 to TRBJ1-2, with D possibly being TRBD1 (5 bases). Per germline, CDR1 MDHEN and CDR2 SYDVKM. V was shortened by 3 bases and J by 8 bases, with 10 bases between the two germline ends. The CDR3 extends over 12 amino acids. CDR3: CASSLTGVGYTF. The CDR3 DNA follows: TGTGCCAGCAGTTTGACGGGGGTCGGCTACACCTTC.

This chain connects TRBV12-3 or TRBV12-4 to TRBJ1-5; no reliable D call. V lost 7 bases, J lost 5 bases, and 9 bases lay in between. The CDR3 runs 12 residues. Written as DNA, the CDR3 is TGTGCCAGCACCCTCTCTGATCAGCCCCAGCATTTT. Translated, it gives CASTLSDQPQHF.

The rearrangement uses TRBV27 and TRBJ1-4; possibly TRBD1 for D (6 bases). Germline CDR1 is MNHEY and CDR2 is SMNVEV (reference sequence). With 2 bases removed from V and 12 bases from J, the gap between germline ends came to 13 bases. CDR3 length equals 13 residues. CDR3 protein: CASSLVTGGELFF. CDR3 bases: TGTGCCAGCAGTTTAGTAACGGGGGGCGAACTGTTTTTT.

This clone occurred once. The rearrangement uses TRBV7-6 and TRBJ1-6; 11 nucleotides align to TRBD1. The J segment lost 7 bases and the V segment lost 2 bases, leaving 1 base of the junction unmatched. The CDR3 is 15 residues long. The V gene's germline CDR1 is SGHVS and CDR2 FNYEAQ. Here the CDR3 reads CASSLRDRGNSPLHF. The DNA of the CDR3 is TGTGCCAGCAGCTTACGGGACAGGGGGAATTCACCCCTCCACTTT. The full variable domain, with the rest looked up from reference TRBV7-6 and TRBJ1-6, is GAGVSQSPRYKVTKRGQDVALRCDPISGHVSLYWYRQALGQGPEFLTYFNYEAQQDKSGLPNDRFSAERPEGSISTLTIQRTEQRDSAMYRCASSLRDRGNSPLHFGNGTRLTVT.

This clone has a handful of counts. The sample contains more than one DNA sequence encoding this CDR3. The chain couples TRBV14 to TRBJ1-4; TRBD1 matches 9 bases. This CDR3 contains 16 residues. Germline V gene lookup returns CDR1 SGHDN and CDR2 FVKESK. The trim removed 4 bases at V and 0 bases at J, leaving 3 bases unmatched. The CDR3 loop is CASSRRQGATNEKLFF. The DNA for the CDR3 is TGTGCCAGCAGCCGGAGACAGGGGGCAACTAATGAAAAACTGTTTTTT.

This clone appeared a single time. This sequence joins TRBV6-2 or TRBV6-3 and TRBJ1-2; 9 positions agree with TRBD1. Trimming took 4 bases from V and 7 from J; bases not matched to a gene: 4. This CDR3 comprises 13 residues. From germline, CDR1 is MNHEY and CDR2 SVGEGT. The CDR3 nucleotides read TGTGCCAGCAGTTCCGGGACAGGGCTTGGCTACACCTTC. Amino acids: CASSSGTGLGYTF.

The rearrangement uses TRBV11-2 and TRBJ1-1, with D unresolved. The V gene's germline CDR1 is SGHAT and CDR2 FQNNGV. The V end lost 2 bases, the J end lost 0 bases, and 10 bases lay between the germline ends. This CDR3 has 15 amino acids. CDR3 residues: CASSLHRGLNTEAFF. The CDR3 nucleotides read TGTGCCAGCAGCTTACATCGGGGTCTGAACACTGAAGCTTTCTTT.

The CDR3 loop is CASSRDYDNEQFF. CDR3 DNA: TGTGCCAGCAGCCGGGACTACGACAATGAGCAGTTCTTC. The chain combines TRBV27 with TRBJ2-1, with 7 positions matching TRBD2. This CDR3 comprises 13 residues. With 6 bases clipped from V and 5 bases from J, the junction kept 4 bases outside the gene matches. Germline CDR1 and CDR2: MNHEY and SMNVEV (reference sequence).

This chain connects TRBV19 to TRBJ1-1, with 7 bases that match TRBD1. Germline CDR1 and CDR2: LNHDA and SQIVND (reference sequence). The trim removed 0 bases at V and 0 bases at J, leaving 4 bases unmatched. This CDR3 has 16 amino acids. The DNA of the CDR3 is TGTGCCAGTAGTATAGAGACAGGGAATCTGAACACTGAAGCTTTCTTT. Amino acid sequence: CASSIETGNLNTEAFF.

The V and J genes are TRBV7-9 and TRBJ2-3; 9 bases fit TRBD1. This CDR3 region has 14 residues. Germline assignment: CDR1 SEHNR and CDR2 FQNEAQ (reference sequence). J lost 5 bases, V lost 1 base, and 1 base had no gene match. The CDR3 DNA reads as TGTGCCAGCAGCTTAGGGACAGGGGTAGATACGCAGTATTTT. Encoded protein: CASSLGTGVDTQYF.

V and J are TRBV10-1 and TRBJ1-1; 8 bases fit TRBD1. The V gene's germline CDR1 is WNHNN and CDR2 SYGVQD (reference sequence). This CDR3 is 15 amino acids long. The junction had 11 bases not matched to a gene; V was cut back by 7 bases and J by 4 bases. The CDR3 loop is CASNLDRGCSTEAFF. CDR3 in DNA: TGCGCCAGCAACCTAGACAGGGGCTGTAGCACTGAAGCTTTCTTT.

This chain links TRBV12-5 with TRBJ1-4, with D uncertain. Germline CDR1 is LGHNT and CDR2 is FRNRAP. This CDR3 contains 15 residues. V dropped 1 base and J dropped 7 bases, with 13 bases sitting between them. The CDR3 DNA follows: TGTGCTAGTGGTTTGGGGAGGCCCGGGAGTGAAAAACTGTTTTTT. This encodes CASGLGRPGSEKLFF.

V and J are TRBV7-9 and TRBJ1-5; no clear D. V gave up 5 bases and J gave up 4 bases, with 15 bases separating them. This CDR3 contains 15 residues. Looked up from germline, CDR1 is SEHNR and CDR2 is FQNEAQ (reference sequence). CDR3 in DNA: TGTGCCAGCAGCCCTATCCGAGGGAAGAATCAGCCCCAGCATTTT. Protein sequence: CASSPIRGKNQPQHF.

This chain uses TRBV5-4 with TRBJ2-1; no firm D call. V was trimmed by 0 bases and J by 7 bases, leaving 5 bases between them. Germline assignment: CDR1 SGHNT and CDR2 YYREEE (reference sequence). The CDR3 runs to 12 residues. The CDR3 loop is CASSLARNEQFF. The CDR3 DNA sequence: TGTGCCAGCAGCTTGGCCCGTAATGAGCAGTTCTTC.

This chain uses TRBV6-5 with TRBJ1-3; D is unclear. Germline V CDR1 and CDR2: MNHEY, SVGAGI. The CDR3 consists of 13 residues. The germline V and J ends were trimmed by 7 bases and 0 bases, with 7 bases remaining between them. The CDR3 reads CASTLYSGNTIYF. CDR3 nucleotide sequence: TGTGCCAGCACCCTTTACTCTGGAAACACCATATATTTT.

This chain uses TRBV18 with TRBJ1-3, with D possibly TRBD1 on 5 matching bases. CDR1 is KGHSH, CDR2 LQKENI, per germline. The V end lost 1 base, the J end lost 4 bases, and 8 bases lay between the germline ends. This CDR3 is built from 14 residues. The CDR3 DNA reads as TGTGCCAGCTCACCACAGGGGTCCGGAAACACCATATATTTT. Encoded protein: CASSPQGSGNTIYF.

The DNA of the CDR3 is TGCGCCAGCAGCCCCGGGACAGGATCTAATGGCTACACCTTC. Residues: CASSPGTGSNGYTF. The chain has TRBV4-1 and TRBJ1-2, with 8 bases matching TRBD1. CDR3 length equals 14 residues. V trimming: 4 bases; J trimming: 6 bases; junction bases outside the gene matches: 7. From germline, CDR1 is MGHRA and CDR2 YSYEKL.